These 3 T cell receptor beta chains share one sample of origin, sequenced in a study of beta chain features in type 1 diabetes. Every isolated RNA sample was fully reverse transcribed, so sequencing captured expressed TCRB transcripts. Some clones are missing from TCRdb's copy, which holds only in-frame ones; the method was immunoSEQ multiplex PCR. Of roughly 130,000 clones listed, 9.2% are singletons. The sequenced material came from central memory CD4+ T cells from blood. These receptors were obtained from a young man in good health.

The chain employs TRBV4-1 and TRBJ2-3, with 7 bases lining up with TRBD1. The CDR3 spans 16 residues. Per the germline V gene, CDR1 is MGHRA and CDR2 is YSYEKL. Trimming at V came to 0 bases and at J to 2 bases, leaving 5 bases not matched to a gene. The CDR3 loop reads CASSQDRGQITDTQYF. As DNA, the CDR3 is TGCGCCAGCAGCCAAGATCGGGGACAGATCACAGATACGCAGTATTTT.

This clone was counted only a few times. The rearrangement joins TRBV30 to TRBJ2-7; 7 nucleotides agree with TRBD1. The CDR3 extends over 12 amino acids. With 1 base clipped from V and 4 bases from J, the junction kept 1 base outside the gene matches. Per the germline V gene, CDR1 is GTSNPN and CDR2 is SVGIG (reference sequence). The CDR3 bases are TGTGCCTGGAGTGCGGGACAGTACGAGCAGTACTTC. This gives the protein CAWSAGQYEQYF.

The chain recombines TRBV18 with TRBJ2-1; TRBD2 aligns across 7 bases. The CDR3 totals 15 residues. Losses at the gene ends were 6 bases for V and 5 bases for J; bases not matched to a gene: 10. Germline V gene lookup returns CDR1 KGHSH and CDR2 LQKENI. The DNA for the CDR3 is TGTGCCAGCTCCCGAGAGAGCGGGGAAGACAATGAGCAGTTCTTC. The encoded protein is CASSRESGEDNEQFF.